The 3 T cell receptor beta chains below all came from one sample that was sequenced in a study of shared clonotypes between healthy human individuals. Method: immunoSEQ multiplex PCR; TCRdb's copy keeps in-frame clones and lacks some. The data hold a few million clones, with roughly 92% observed a single time. Sequenced material: naive CD4+ T cells sorted from blood. Subset given: CD45RA+ positively selected. The source is a man in his late teens or twenties in good health.

The genes are TRBV4-1 and TRBJ2-7, with D uncertain. This CDR3 is built from 12 residues. CDR1 and CDR2 from the germline V gene are MGHRA and YSYEKL. Trimming shortened V by 4 bases and J by 2 bases, and 6 bases separated the two germline ends. CDR3 amino acids: CASSRNPYEQYF. DNA for the CDR3: TGCGCCAGCAGCCGGAACCCCTACGAGCAGTACTTC.

The CDR3 loop reads CSAFDRGLRTEAFF. The CDR3 region has the DNA TGCAGCGCATTTGACAGGGGGCTTCGGACTGAAGCTTTCTTT. The chain combines TRBV29-1 with TRBJ1-1; 10 nucleotides line up with TRBD1. V trimming: 7 bases; J trimming: 5 bases; junction bases outside the gene matches: 10. This CDR3 is built from 14 residues. Germline assignment: CDR1 SQVTM and CDR2 ANQGSEA.

V usage is TRBV7-9 and J usage is TRBJ1-1; possible D gene TRBD1, 5 bases. The CDR3 extends over 13 amino acids. CDR1 SEHNR and CDR2 FQNEAQ come from the germline V gene (reference sequence). V was shortened by 1 base and J by 6 bases, with 9 bases between the two germline ends. CDR3 region: CASSLGGYSEAFF. The DNA for the CDR3 is TGTGCCAGCAGCTTAGGGGGGTATTCTGAAGCTTTCTTT.